The 21 T cell receptor beta chains in this list originate from one sample, sequenced in a study of T cell repertoires in cytomegalovirus infection. The antigens of these receptors remain unknown. TCRdb fed the reads into MiXCR, producing one record per CDR3 protein. Among about 280,000 distinct CDR3 sequences, roughly a fifth were seen once, and the ten largest hold approximately 19%. The source material was cultured PBMCs, sampled from culture after CMV antigen stimulation. The receptors were gathered from a human donor in good health (CMV status not recorded). Some clones in this sample may be carry-over from other donors' samples.

This clonotype was detected only a few times. The chain carries TRBV6-5 and TRBJ2-3; D perhaps matches TRBD2 (6 bases). The CDR3 totals 14 residues. The germline gives CDR1 MNHEY, CDR2 SVGAGI. Trimming stripped 7 bases from V and 1 base from J, with 12 bases between. CDR3 residues: CASTRGRRTDTQYF. Written as DNA, the CDR3 is TGTGCCAGCACTCGGGGGAGGCGCACAGATACGCAGTATTTT.

At least ten counts were recorded for this clonotype. The chain joins TRBV7-3 to TRBJ2-3; maybe TRBD1 (5 bases). The germline V gene encodes CDR1 SGHTA and CDR2 FQGTGA. V lost 1 base, J lost 3 bases, and 5 bases lay in between. The CDR3 contains 13 residues. CDR3 in amino acids: CASSLRQTDTQYF. The DNA of the CDR3 is TGTGCCAGCAGCTTAAGACAGACAGATACGCAGTATTTT.

This chain uses TRBV14 with TRBJ1-2, with TRBD1 matching over 7 bases. There are 15 residues in the CDR3. Germline lookup yields CDR1 SGHDN and CDR2 FVKESK. V shed 4 bases and J 2 bases; nucleotides not matched to a gene: 7. Here the CDR3 DNA reads TGTGCCAGCAGCCGACGGGACAGAGCCAACTATGGCTACACCTTC. The encoded protein is CASSRRDRANYGYTF.

The chain links TRBV4-3 to TRBJ2-1; D may match TRBD1 or TRBD2 (5 bases each). From germline, CDR1 is LGHNA and CDR2 YSLEER. This CDR3 has 14 amino acids. The V end lost 1 base, the J end lost 8 bases, and 12 bases lay between the germline ends. The DNA for the CDR3 is TGCGCCAGCAGCCAAGCCCCGGGACCCCATGAGCAGTTCTTC. Protein: CASSQAPGPHEQFF.

The chain uses TRBV4-1 and TRBJ2-7, with 8 nucleotides matching TRBD1. The length of the CDR3 is 16 residues. Germline lookup yields CDR1 MGHRA and CDR2 YSYEKL. Trimming removed 1 base from V and 2 bases from J; junction bases left unmatched: 7. The CDR3 nucleotides are TGCGCCAGCAGCCAAGCGATGACAGGGGCTACCTACGAGCAGTACTTC. Protein sequence: CASSQAMTGATYEQYF.

This clonotype was recorded many times. J is TRBJ2-7 and V is TRBV7-8; D is undetermined. The CDR3 has 18 amino acids. With 1 base removed from V and 6 bases from J, the gap between germline ends came to 25 bases. CDR1 SGHVS and CDR2 FQNEAQ come from the germline V gene. The CDR3, as DNA: TGTGCCAGCAGCTTAGTGCTAGGTCGACCCCCTGGTTTATCCGAGCAGTACTTC. It specifies CASSLVLGRPPGLSEQYF.

This clonotype was counted between two and nine times. V is TRBV18 and J is TRBJ2-7; the D gene is possibly TRBD1 (8 bases). Trimming took off 5 bases at V and 5 bases at J, with 19 bases between the two ends. CDR1 and CDR2 from the germline V gene are KGHSH and LQKENI. The CDR3 runs to 15 residues. CDR3 coding DNA: TGTGCCAGCTCAGGGGGGGCCTCAGGGGGCAACGAGCAGTACGTC. The encoded protein is CASSGGASGGNEQYV.

This clonotype has more than one count but fewer than ten. V is TRBV29-1 and J is TRBJ2-7; 8 nucleotides agree with TRBD1. The germline gives CDR1 SQVTM, CDR2 ANQGSEA. This CDR3 is 14 amino acids long. The V gene end was trimmed by 6 bases and the J gene end by 0 bases; junction bases not matched to a gene: 7. This CDR3 reads CSVKDRDFSYEQYF. As DNA, the CDR3 is TGCAGCGTAAAGGACAGGGATTTCTCCTACGAGCAGTACTTC.

This clonotype was observed at least ten times. The junction departs from the called germline gene at one end, perhaps through a read error. The V call is TRBV19, the J call TRBJ1-2; D ambiguous. The CDR3 consists of 12 residues. The germline V gene encodes CDR1 LNHDA and CDR2 SQIVND (reference sequence). CDR3 sequence (DNA): TGTGCCAGTAGTGTAGACACCTATGGCTACACCTTC. It translates to CASSVDTYGYTF.

The chain employs TRBV10-3 and TRBJ2-3; maybe TRBD1 (6 bases). This CDR3 region has 13 residues. Trimming shortened V by 10 bases and J by 4 bases, and 15 bases separated the two germline ends. CDR1 and CDR2 from the germline V gene are ENHRY and SYGVKD. CDR3 nucleotide sequence: TGTGCCACCCGGGACGCAGGGGCAGATACGCAGTATTTT. This translates into CATRDAGADTQYF.

This clonotype was detected ten times or more. V usage is TRBV7-2 and J usage is TRBJ2-5; TRBD2 matches 14 bases. CDR3 length: 15 residues. CDR1 is SGHTA, CDR2 FQGNSA, per germline. V shed 3 bases, J shed 4 bases, and the junction held 1 base outside the gene matches. The CDR3 DNA follows: TGTGCCAGCAGCTTGGGACTAGCGGGAGTAGAGACCCAGTACTTC. Protein: CASSLGLAGVETQYF.

The table lists this clonotype with many counts. One end of the junction fails to match germline, which may point to a read error. The J gene is TRBJ2-7, the V gene TRBV15; D unclear. CDR3 length: 14 residues. Germline V lookup: CDR1 LNHNV, CDR2 YYDKDF (reference sequence). The DNA of the CDR3 is TGTGCCACCAGCCGAGACTGGACGGACTACGAGCAGTACTTC. Translating gives CATSRDWTDYEQYF.

This sequence joins TRBV7-6 and TRBJ2-3; 7 positions agree with TRBD1. After removal of 4 bases from V and 5 bases from J, the junction contained 9 bases not matched to a gene. Germline assignment: CDR1 SGHVS and CDR2 FNYEAQ. The CDR3 length is 15 residues. CDR3 in DNA: TGTGCCAGCAGCTCCCCGGACAGGCAAGGAGATACGCAGTATTTT. Its protein is CASSSPDRQGDTQYF.

This clonotype showed up many times. V and J are TRBV2 and TRBJ1-5; possible D gene TRBD1, 5 bases. The germline V gene encodes CDR1 SNHLY and CDR2 FYNNEI. Trimming pared 4 bases from V and 0 bases from J, leaving 7 bases between. The CDR3 consists of 14 residues. The CDR3, as DNA: TGTGCCAGCAGTGGGGGGAGTAGCAATCAGCCCCAGCATTTT. Protein: CASSGGSSNQPQHF.

V is TRBV19 and J is TRBJ1-4; TRBD1 matches at 7 bases. CDR1 is LNHDA, CDR2 SQIVND, per germline (reference sequence). The ends lost 3 bases at V and 8 bases at J; junction bases unmatched: 6. CDR3 size: 14 residues. CDR3 sequence (DNA): TGTGCCAGTAGTATGGGTAGGGGGCGAGAAAAACTGTTTTTT. Residues: CASSMGRGREKLFF.

The J gene is TRBJ2-2, the V gene TRBV12-3 or TRBV12-4; D is uncertain. The CDR3 is 10 residues long. Trimming shortened V by 7 bases and J by 6 bases, and 3 bases separated the two germline ends. CDR3 protein: CASMSGELFF. CDR3 nucleotides: TGTGCCAGCATGTCCGGGGAGCTGTTTTTT.

The chain carries TRBV3-1 and TRBJ2-1; 16 nucleotides match TRBD2. V dropped 1 base and J dropped 15; count of bases not matched to a gene: 9. From germline, CDR1 is LGHDT and CDR2 YNNKEL (reference sequence). The CDR3 length is 16 residues. CDR3 residues: CASSQGGTSGRGQRFF. CDR3 bases: TGTGCCAGCAGCCAAGGAGGGACTAGCGGGAGGGGACAACGGTTCTTC.

The chain couples TRBV7-2 to TRBJ2-4; D possibly matches TRBD1 or TRBD2 (5 bases each). The V end was cut by 1 base, the J end by 6 bases, with 13 bases between. The V gene's germline CDR1 is SGHTA and CDR2 FQGNSA. CDR3 length: 15 residues. The CDR3 loop reads CASSLVGDDSNIQYF. The CDR3 DNA is TGTGCCAGCAGCTTAGTTGGGGACGACTCAAACATTCAGTACTTC. Full variable domain (rest looked up from reference TRBV7-2 and TRBJ2-4): GAGVSQSPSNKVTEKGKDVELRCDPISGHTALYWYRQSLGQGLEFLIYFQGNSAPDKSGLPSDRFSAERTGGSVSTLTIQRTQQEDSAVYLCASSLVGDDSNIQYFGAGTRLSVL.

The genes are TRBV7-2 and TRBJ1-1; D is unclear. The length of the CDR3 is 13 residues. Germline V CDR1 and CDR2: SGHTA, FQGNSA. V gave up 5 bases and J gave up 1 base, with 8 bases separating them. The CDR3 DNA follows: TGTGCCAGCAGCGCCTGGGAGAACACTGAAGCTTTCTTT. It codes for CASSAWENTEAFF.

This clonotype was counted at least ten times. The chain combines TRBV12-3 or TRBV12-4 with TRBJ2-3, with 12 bases aligning to TRBD2. This CDR3 is 17 amino acids long. V trimming: 5 bases; J trimming: 5 bases; junction bases outside the gene matches: 11. The CDR3 reads CASSQLRLAGDLDTQYF. CDR3 DNA: TGTGCCAGCAGTCAACTCCGACTAGCGGGAGACCTAGATACGCAGTATTTT.

This clonotype was detected ten times or more. The chain carries TRBV6-2 or TRBV6-3 and TRBJ2-5, with D possibly matching TRBD2 (5 bases). Germline-derived CDR1 and CDR2 are MNHEY and SVGEGT. This CDR3 spans 13 amino acids. V dropped 4 bases and J dropped 4 bases, with 10 bases sitting between them. The CDR3: CASSSLAGETQYF. CDR3 coding DNA: TGTGCCAGCAGTTCTCTAGCAGGAGAGACCCAGTACTTC.